The entry below gives a single T cell receptor beta chain sequence along with its context. The source of the sample is a study of cytomegalovirus exposure and HLA in healthy donors. The CDR3 spans 13 residues. CDR1 is SGHVS and CDR2 is FNYEAQ in the germline V gene. V lost 2 bases to trimming and J lost 6 bases, with 11 bases between them. A multiplex PCR was run with 60 Vbeta primers and 13 Jbeta primers. The protocol was immunoSEQ multiplex PCR, while the TCRdb copy is restricted to in-frame clones and leaves out a portion. The sample consists of about 110,000 clones, roughly 80% of them appearing once.

J is TRBJ2-7 and V is TRBV7-6; D gene uncertain. Sequenced material: PBMCs. The clonotype comes from a middle-aged woman in good health and CMV-seropositive. CDR3 DNA: TGTGCCAGCAGCTTAAAAGGAGTAGGCGAGCAGTACTTC. This sequence encodes CASSLKGVGEQYF. Full variable domain (missing parts from reference TRBV7-6 and TRBJ2-7): GAGVSQSPRYKVTKRGQDVALRCDPISGHVSLYWYRQALGQGPEFLTYFNYEAQQDKSGLPNDRFSAERPEGSISTLTIQRTEQRDSAMYRCASSLKGVGEQYFGPGTRLTVT.